This TCR beta chain derives from a study of shared clonotypes between healthy human individuals. At the level of the study: The cohort comprised a couple of women and a few men. Their ages spanned 18 to 49 years.

This CDR3 contains 16 residues. Trimming stripped 4 bases from V and 3 bases from J, with 18 bases between. The germline V gene encodes CDR1 MNHEY and CDR2 SMNVEV (reference sequence). The assay was immunoSEQ multiplex PCR, and TCRdb's table has in-frame clones only and misses some. This table holds over 2 million clones, about 95% found once. Worth noting for this clone: The antigen is not known.

Regarding the study as a whole: Blood was the sole source, and tissue repertoires probably differ. Naive CD4 clonotypes were shared across a handful of donors at roughly 5.5%. Generation of non-shared clonotypes was less probable than generation of clonotypes shared by all four donors.

CD8 cells classed as naive were CD45RO-negative and positively selected for CCR7, excluding terminally differentiated effector memory CD45RA+ cells. Sequenced sample: naive CD8+ T cells sorted from blood. The source is a man between 18 and 35 years old in good health. This chain uses TRBV27 with TRBJ2-5; tentatively, D is TRBD1 (5 bases). The DNA of the CDR3 is TGTGCCAGCAGTTCCTCCTATAGGGGTAGTGAAGAGACCCAGTACTTC. Translated: CASSSSYRGSEETQYF.